The 8 T cell receptor beta chains below come from one sample, sequenced in a study of shared clonotypes between healthy human individuals. Method: immunoSEQ multiplex PCR; TCRdb's copy keeps in-frame clones and lacks some. Counted here are 1.4 million or so clones, approximately 98.5% occurring once; the ten biggest clones make up 0.36%. The source material was naive CD4+ T cells sorted from blood. The subset is: CD45RA+ positively selected. The receptor source for this set is a man between 25 and 39 years old in good health.

The DNA for the CDR3 is TGTGCCAGCACCGCGTCGGCTTTTGGGGGGCAGCCCCAGCATTTT. Protein sequence: CASTASAFGGQPQHF. The chain carries TRBV6-1 and TRBJ1-5, with a tentative D call TRBD1 (5 bases). There are 15 residues in the CDR3. Germline CDR1 is MNHNS and CDR2 is SASEGT. V lost 7 bases to trimming and J lost 7 bases, with 20 bases between them.

The count of this clone is one. This chain joins TRBV19 and TRBJ2-1; D possibly corresponds to TRBD2 (6 bases). Per the germline V gene, CDR1 is LNHDA and CDR2 is SQIVND (reference sequence). CDR3 length: 14 amino acids. Trimming removed 3 bases from V and 6 bases from J, with 12 bases in between. CDR3 nucleotide sequence: TGTGCCAGTAGTATTCGCCGGGAGAGCAATGAGCAGTTCTTC. It is translated as CASSIRRESNEQFF. Supplemented by reference TRBV19 and TRBJ2-1, the full variable domain reads DGGITQSPKYLFRKEGQNVTLSCEQNLNHDAMYWYRQDPGQGLRLIYYSQIVNDFQKGDIAEGYSVSREKKESFPLTVTSAQKNPTAFYLCASSIRRESNEQFFGPGTRLTVL.

The J gene is TRBJ2-3, the V gene TRBV7-2; 12 bases match TRBD2. The CDR3 extends over 19 amino acids. The ends lost 5 bases at V and 1 base at J; junction bases unmatched: 13. Germline V gene sequence: CDR1 SGHTA, CDR2 FQGNSA. The CDR3 nucleotides are TGTGCCAGCAGCGCCCGGTGGACTAGCGGGGCCGGGGGCACAGATACGCAGTATTTT. Translation gives CASSARWTSGAGGTDTQYF.

The rearrangement uses TRBV28 and TRBJ2-3; no reliable D call. In germline, CDR1 is MDHEN, CDR2 SYDVKM. Between the trimmed V and J ends, which lost 2 bases and 6 bases, there was a span of 9 bases. The CDR3 covers 13 residues. The CDR3: CASSLLVRDTQYF. CDR3 in DNA: TGTGCCAGCAGTTTACTAGTCCGGGATACGCAGTATTTT.

The chain is built from TRBV6-6 and TRBJ2-5, with a weak D call TRBD1 (6 bases). V dropped 5 bases and J dropped 1 base, with 14 bases sitting between them. This CDR3 contains 15 residues. Germline CDR1 reads MNHNY; CDR2 reads SVGAGI (reference sequence). The DNA for the CDR3 is TGTGCCAGCAGTGCACAGGGTAGAAGCCAAGAGACCCAGTACTTC. It translates to CASSAQGRSQETQYF.

This clone was observed a single time. This sequence joins TRBV11-2 and TRBJ2-5; D might be TRBD2 (5 bases). V lost 5 bases, J lost 5 bases, and 15 bases lay in between. CDR1 is SGHAT, CDR2 FQNNGV, per germline. The CDR3 has 14 amino acids. CDR3 residues: CASSHITREETQYF. The CDR3 bases are TGTGCCAGCAGCCACATCACTAGAGAGGAGACCCAGTACTTC.

The gene calls are TRBV6-1 and TRBJ2-7, with TRBD1 identical over 10 bases. The V and J ends lost 5 bases and 4 bases, in that order; junction bases with no gene match: 8. The germline V gene encodes CDR1 MNHNS and CDR2 SASEGT. There are 15 residues in the CDR3. CDR3 region: CASSTAGTGVYEQYF. The CDR3 bases are TGTGCCAGCAGTACCGCCGGGACAGGGGTTTACGAGCAGTACTTC.

The rearrangement uses TRBV19 and TRBJ2-7, with 7 bases aligning to TRBD2. In germline, CDR1 is LNHDA, CDR2 SQIVND (reference sequence). After removal of 8 bases from V and 2 bases from J, the junction contained 6 bases not matched to a gene. The CDR3 has 13 residues. The CDR3 sequence is CASRGTTTYEQYF. The CDR3 DNA reads as TGTGCCAGTCGGGGGACTACCACCTACGAGCAGTACTTC.